The 15 T cell receptor beta chains below come from one sample, sequenced in a study of human T cells and chemical hapten exposure. Time point given: pre-sensitization, week 0. The treatment denotes: therapeutic diphenylcyclopropenone sensitization with weekly scalp DPC. TCRdb used MiXCR to reprocess the RACE reads, holding one entry per CDR3 protein. Here the sample spans around 92,000 distinct CDR3 sequences, 10% to 13% being singletons. Sequenced here: whole blood, sampled in connection with sensitization to the hapten diphenylcyclopropenone (DPC). The source is a woman aged 60-75 years with alopecia areata. Some clones in this sample may be carry-over from other donors' samples.

In this sample, this clonotype turned up many times. V and J are TRBV4-1 and TRBJ1-1; D unclear. V lost 0 bases and J 4 bases, leaving 15 bases between the germline ends. The CDR3 runs to 16 residues. Germline lookup yields CDR1 MGHRA and CDR2 YSYEKL. CDR3 sequence reads: CASSQDGYSNPTEAFF. The CDR3, as DNA: TGCGCCAGCAGCCAAGACGGCTACTCCAACCCCACTGAAGCTTTCTTT.

The table lists this clonotype with a few counts. This chain joins TRBV9 and TRBJ2-2, with TRBD2 matching over 8 bases. The CDR3 loop spans 16 amino acids. V shed 2 bases, J shed 5 bases, and the junction held 8 bases outside the gene matches. Germline CDR1 and CDR2: SGDLS and YYNGEE. The CDR3 DNA sequence: TGTGCCAGCAGCGTCCCCGGGGGGGCGTGGACCGGGGAGCTGTTTTTT. Protein: CASSVPGGAWTGELFF.

This clonotype was seen at least ten times. The V gene is TRBV2, the J gene TRBJ2-5, with D unresolved. Per germline, CDR1 SNHLY and CDR2 FYNNEI. V lost 7 bases and J 2 bases, leaving 11 bases between the germline ends. This CDR3 region has 13 residues. The CDR3 nucleotides are TGTGCCAGCACGGCACAGACTCAAGAGACCCAGTACTTC. Its protein is CASTAQTQETQYF.

This clonotype has ten or more counts. V usage is TRBV6-5 and J usage is TRBJ1-5; TRBD1 aligns across 7 bases. The ends lost 6 bases at V and 6 bases at J; junction bases unmatched: 14. Germline V gene sequence: CDR1 MNHEY, CDR2 SVGAGI. The CDR3 spans 16 residues. Written as DNA, the CDR3 is TGTGCCAGCAGCGAAGGGGGCGATCCACCAGGTCAGCCCCAGCATTTT. Translating gives CASSEGGDPPGQPQHF.

This clonotype occurred a few times. The genes are TRBV28 and TRBJ1-2; no clear D gene. Per germline, CDR1 MDHEN and CDR2 SYDVKM. With 0 bases removed from V and 8 bases from J, the gap between germline ends came to 7 bases. The CDR3 covers 12 residues. The CDR3 nucleotides read TGTGCCAGCAGTTTATGGTCCGGAGGCTACACCTTC. Translation: CASSLWSGGYTF.

The chain recombines TRBV7-2 with TRBJ2-7; D ambiguous. Germline V gene data show CDR1 as SGHTA and CDR2 as FQGNSA. The CDR3 has 13 residues. V lost 2 bases and J lost 3, with 8 bases in between. The CDR3 DNA reads as TGTGCCAGCAGCTTATGGGCCAGCTACGAGCAGTACTTC. This sequence encodes CASSLWASYEQYF.

The rearrangement links TRBV11-2 to TRBJ1-1; D might be TRBD1 (6 bases). This CDR3 comprises 14 residues. Trimming stripped 2 bases from V and 6 bases from J, with 13 bases between. Germline V gene data show CDR1 as SGHAT and CDR2 as FQNNGV. Written as DNA, the CDR3 is TGTGCCAGCAGCTTACGCAGGGGTATCTCTGAAGCTTTCTTT. Translating it yields CASSLRRGISEAFF.

This clonotype was seen ten or more times. The V and J genes are TRBV27 and TRBJ1-2; D not certain. Germline lookup yields CDR1 MNHEY and CDR2 SMNVEV (reference sequence). The CDR3 runs 16 residues. Trimming took 5 bases from V and 4 from J, leaving 20 bases between them. In DNA, the CDR3 is TGTGCCAGCAGTGTATTAACCCCAAGCGGGAGCTATGGCTACACCTTC. Its translation is CASSVLTPSGSYGYTF.

Details on this clonotype: Lacking the conserved final phenylalanine or tryptophan, this CDR3 likely reflects a read error. The DNA is left out, because the CDR3 cannot be placed on it with certainty; the CDR3 is given as TCRdb lists it. The chain uses TRBV10-3 and TRBJ2-5; the table's D gene call, TRBD1, was not cross checked with the DNA. A total of 13 residues make up the CDR3, ends included. CDR1 and CDR2 from the germline V gene are ENHRY and SYGVKD. The CDR3 protein is CAISQGRQIKISL.

In regard to this clonotype: One end of the junction is discordant with germline, which a read error may explain. The chain uses TRBV20-1 and TRBJ2-7, with 7 bases identical to TRBD1. Germline CDR1 and CDR2: DFQATT and SNEGSKA (reference sequence). CDR3 length: 12 residues. The CDR3 sequence: CSVRQGSYEQYF. As DNA, the CDR3 is TGCAGTGTTAGACAGGGTTCCTACGAGCAGTACTTC.

This clonotype was observed many times. The chain links TRBV5-1 to TRBJ1-2, with 7 bases fitting TRBD1. The germline V gene encodes CDR1 SGHRS and CDR2 YFSETQ. Trimming removed 7 bases from V and 5 bases from J; junction bases left unmatched: 8. The CDR3 loop spans 13 amino acids. Here the CDR3 reads CASSLGQSYGYTF. The CDR3 DNA reads as TGCGCCAGCTCCCTGGGACAGTCGTATGGCTACACCTTC.

The chain uses TRBV11-2 and TRBJ2-7, with D tentatively TRBD1 (6 bases). V was clipped by 1 base and J by 0 bases, with 10 bases between them. Germline CDR1 reads SGHAT; CDR2 reads FQNNGV. CDR3 size: 15 residues. CDR3: CASSLVPDSSYEQYF. The CDR3 bases are TGTGCCAGCAGCTTAGTCCCGGACAGCTCCTACGAGCAGTACTTC.

This clonotype was detected ten times or more. The chain recombines TRBV7-2 with TRBJ2-3; possibly TRBD1 or TRBD2 for D (6 bases each). The V end was cut by 6 bases, the J end by 6 bases, with 19 bases between. CDR3 length: 15 residues. Germline V CDR1 and CDR2: SGHTA, FQGNSA. CDR3 loop: CASSIGGPGRDTQYF. The CDR3 nucleotides read TGTGCCAGCAGTATCGGGGGCCCAGGCCGGGATACGCAGTATTTT.

This clonotype was found a few times. The V gene is TRBV10-3, the J gene TRBJ1-3; no definite D call. Trimming removed 0 bases from V and 0 bases from J, with 6 bases in between. Per germline, CDR1 ENHRY and CDR2 SYGVKD. CDR3 size: 15 residues. CDR3 nucleotides: TGTGCCATCAGTGAGTCGGCGACCTCTGGAAACACCATATATTTT. It is translated as CAISESATSGNTIYF.

The chain recombines TRBV20-1 with TRBJ2-5; 7 nucleotides match TRBD1. The CDR3 totals 14 residues. Trimming removed 6 bases from V and 4 bases from J; junction bases left unmatched: 11. CDR1 and CDR2 from the germline V gene are DFQATT and SNEGSKA (reference sequence). The DNA for the CDR3 is TGCAGTGCGCAGACAGGGATTTCGTCAGAGACCCAGTACTTC. The encoded protein is CSAQTGISSETQYF.